This TCR beta chain was recorded in a study of OX40 agonist ivuxolimab in advanced cancers. Across the whole study: Averaging about 60 years in age, with a range of about 23 to 85, the cohort was 82.7% male. Study observations and caveats: The study found that CD8+ T cells averaged more expanded clones than CD4+. With doses of 0.1 to 3.0 mg/kg, CD4+ and CD8+ blood T cells had undergone clonal expansion by week 6. Determination of antigen specificity was not performed for the expanded peripheral T cells.

V was trimmed by 7 bases and J by 5 bases, leaving 6 bases between them. The CDR3 totals 11 residues. CDR1 SNHLY and CDR2 FYNNEI come from the germline V gene. Note on this clone: Antigen unknown.

The assay was immunoSEQ multiplex PCR, and TCRdb's table has in-frame clones only and misses some. This sample yields 75,000 to 80,000 clones, of which about 86% are seen a single time; roughly 0.76% belongs to the top ten. This clonotype was obtained from an adult with an advanced solid tumor such as melanoma, head and neck, liver or kidney cancer. The chain couples TRBV2 to TRBJ1-3; D is ambiguous. This material consisted of CD4+ or CD8+ T cells sorted from blood, taken in a trial of the OX40 agonist ivuxolimab. The CDR3 loop is CASMGRNTIYF. The CDR3 DNA reads as TGTGCCAGCATGGGCCGAAACACCATATATTTT.